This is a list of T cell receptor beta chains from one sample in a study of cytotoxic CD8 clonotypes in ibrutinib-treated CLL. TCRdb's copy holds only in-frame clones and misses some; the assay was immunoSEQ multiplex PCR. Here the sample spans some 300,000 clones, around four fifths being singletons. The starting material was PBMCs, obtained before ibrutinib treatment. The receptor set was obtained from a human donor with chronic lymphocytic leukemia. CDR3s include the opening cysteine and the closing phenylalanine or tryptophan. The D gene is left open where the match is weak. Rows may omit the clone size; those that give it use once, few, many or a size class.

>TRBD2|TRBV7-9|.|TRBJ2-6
CASSFGTSGRFGANVLTF
TGTGCCAGCAGCTTTGGGACTAGCGGGAGGTTCGGGGCCAACGTCCTGACTTTC
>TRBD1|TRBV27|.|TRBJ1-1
CASSQGQEAFF
TGTGCCAGCAGTCAGGGACAGGAAGCTTTCTTT
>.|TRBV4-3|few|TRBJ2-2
CASSQGTWDLGTGELFF
TGCGCCAGCAGCCAGGGTACCTGGGACCTCGGCACCGGGGAGCTGTTTTTT
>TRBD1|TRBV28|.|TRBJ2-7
CASSFIRDSRSYEQYF
TGTGCCAGCAGTTTTATCCGGGACAGCCGCTCCTACGAGCAGTACTTC
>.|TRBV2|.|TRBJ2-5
CASSPAGGAQYF
TGTGCCAGCAGTCCCGCGGGCGGAGCCCAGTACTTC
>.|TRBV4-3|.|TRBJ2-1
CASSLQISSYNEQFF
TGCGCCAGCAGCCTCCAAATAAGCTCCTACAATGAGCAGTTCTTC
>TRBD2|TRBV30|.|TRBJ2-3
CAWSENTLAGGRTDTQYF
TGTGCCTGGAGTGAGAACACACTAGCGGGAGGCCGCACAGATACGCAGTATTTT
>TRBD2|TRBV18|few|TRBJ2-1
CASSTGGLKLGEQFF
TGTGCCAGCTCCACGGGAGGGCTTAAGTTGGGTGAGCAGTTCTTC
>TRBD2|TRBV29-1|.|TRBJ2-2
CSVEGSGSAGELFF
TGCAGCGTTGAAGGAAGCGGGAGTGCCGGGGAGCTGTTTTTT
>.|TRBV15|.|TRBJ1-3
CATSRDRDPGRNTIYF
TGTGCCACCAGCAGAGATCGGGACCCCGGGAGAAACACCATATATTTT
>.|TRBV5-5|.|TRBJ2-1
CASSLVGSSYNEQFF
TGTGCCAGCAGCTTGGTGGGGAGCTCCTACAATGAGCAGTTCTTC
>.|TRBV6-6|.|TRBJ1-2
CASSYGDNNYGYTF
TGTGCCAGCAGTTACGGGGACAATAACTATGGCTACACCTTC
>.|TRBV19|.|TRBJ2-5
CASSIEGDWETQYF
TGTGCCAGTAGTATAGAGGGTGATTGGGAGACCCAGTACTTC
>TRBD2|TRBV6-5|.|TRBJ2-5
CASRSGTSLETQYF
TGTGCCAGCAGATCCGGGACTAGTTTAGAGACCCAGTACTTC
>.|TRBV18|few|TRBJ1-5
CASSPQYSNQPQHF
TGTGCCAGCTCACCGCAGTATAGCAATCAGCCCCAGCATTTT
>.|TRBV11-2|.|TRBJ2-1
CASTQNLRWSYNEQFF
TGTGCCAGCACCCAAAACCTGAGGTGGTCCTACAATGAGCAGTTCTTC
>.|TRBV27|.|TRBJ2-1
CASSLYPAWGENNEQFF
TGTGCCAGCAGTTTATACCCCGCTTGGGGGGAGAACAATGAGCAGTTCTTC
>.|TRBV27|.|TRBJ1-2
CASSFLGGGYTF
TGTGCCAGCAGTTTCTTGGGCGGTGGCTACACCTTC
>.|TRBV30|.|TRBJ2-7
CAWTDGTYEQYF
TGTGCCTGGACAGACGGCACCTACGAGCAGTACTTC
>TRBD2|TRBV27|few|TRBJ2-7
CASSLLSGSPYEQYF
TGTGCCAGCAGTTTACTTAGCGGGAGCCCCTACGAGCAGTACTTC
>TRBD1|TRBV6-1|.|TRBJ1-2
CASSDRGWHYGYTF
TGTGCCAGCAGCGACAGGGGTTGGCACTATGGCTACACCTTC
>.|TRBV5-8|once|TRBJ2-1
CASSLATNSYNEQFF
TGTGCCAGCAGCTTGGCGACGAACTCCTACAATGAGCAGTTCTTC
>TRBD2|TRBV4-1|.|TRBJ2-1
CASSQEGLAGGIYNEQFF
TGCGCCAGCAGCCAAGAGGGACTAGCGGGAGGGATTTACAATGAGCAGTTCTTC
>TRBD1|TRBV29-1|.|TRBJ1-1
CSVWTGANTEAFF
TGCAGCGTTTGGACAGGGGCGAACACTGAAGCTTTCTTT
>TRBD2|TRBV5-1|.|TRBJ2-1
CASSFSGSNYNEQFF
TGCGCCAGCAGCTTTAGCGGGAGTAACTACAATGAGCAGTTCTTC
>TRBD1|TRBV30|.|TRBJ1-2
CAWSGTGDGYTF
TGTGCCTGGAGCGGGACAGGGGATGGCTACACCTTC
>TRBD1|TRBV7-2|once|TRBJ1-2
CASSLGTAHGYTF
TGTGCCAGCAGCCTTGGGACAGCCCATGGCTACACCTTC
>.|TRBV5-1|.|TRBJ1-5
CASSLLGDVNQPQHF
TGCGCCAGCAGCTTGCTAGGGGACGTCAATCAGCCCCAGCATTTT
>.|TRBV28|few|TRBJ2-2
CASSPGPSTGELFF
TGTGCCAGCAGTCCCGGACCGAGCACCGGGGAGCTGTTTTTT
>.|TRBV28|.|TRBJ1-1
CASHTGFTEAFF
TGTGCCAGCCATACAGGGTTCACTGAAGCTTTCTTT
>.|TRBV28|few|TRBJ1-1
CASSLVLSTEAFF
TGTGCCAGCAGTTTAGTTTTGAGCACTGAAGCTTTCTTT
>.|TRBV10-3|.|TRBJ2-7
CAISESTGSNEQYF
TGTGCCATCAGTGAGTCTACGGGCTCGAATGAGCAGTACTTC
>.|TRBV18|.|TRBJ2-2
CASSWRTTGELFF
TGTGCCAGCTCCTGGCGTACCACCGGGGAGCTGTTTTTT
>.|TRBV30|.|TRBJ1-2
CAWESQTSYGYTF
TGTGCCTGGGAATCTCAGACCAGCTATGGCTACACCTTC
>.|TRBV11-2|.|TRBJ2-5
CASSPVGSSRTQYF
TGTGCCAGCAGCCCCGTGGGTTCATCTAGGACCCAGTACTTC
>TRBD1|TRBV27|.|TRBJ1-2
CASSFAPSGTVFNYGYTF
TGTGCCAGCAGTTTTGCCCCGTCCGGGACAGTATTTAACTATGGCTACACCTTC
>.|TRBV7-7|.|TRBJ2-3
CASSFRGTPWDTQYF
TGTGCTAGCAGCTTCCGCGGGACCCCATGGGATACGCAGTATTTT
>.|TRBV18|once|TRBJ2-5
CASSPSGHQETQYF
TGTGCCAGCTCACCATCGGGACACCAAGAGACCCAGTACTTC
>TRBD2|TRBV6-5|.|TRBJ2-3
CASSYGLAGADTQYF
TGTGCCAGCAGTTACGGGCTAGCGGGAGCCGATACGCAGTATTTT
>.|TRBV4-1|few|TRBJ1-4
CASSQLQDRGEKLFF
TGCGCCAGCAGCCAACTACAGGATAGAGGGGAAAAACTGTTTTTT
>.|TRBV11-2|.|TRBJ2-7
CASSFIQGLNEQYF
TGTGCCAGCAGCTTTATCCAGGGACTCAACGAGCAGTACTTC
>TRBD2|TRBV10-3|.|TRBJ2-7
CATKPTSGRTYEQYF
TGTGCCACCAAGCCCACTAGCGGGAGGACGTACGAGCAGTACTTC
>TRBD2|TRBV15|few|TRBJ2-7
CATSRGTSYEQYF
TGTGCCACCAGCAGGGGGACTAGCTACGAGCAGTACTTC
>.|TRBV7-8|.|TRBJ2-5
CASSLVNGPQETQYF
TGTGCCAGCAGCTTAGTCAACGGACCCCAAGAGACCCAGTACTTC
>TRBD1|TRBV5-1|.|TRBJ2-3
CASSFGDRAITDTQYF
TGCGCCAGCAGCTTTGGGGACAGGGCTATCACAGATACGCAGTATTTT
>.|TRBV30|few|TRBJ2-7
CAWSITRELEQYF
TGTGCCTGGAGCATAACCCGGGAGCTCGAGCAGTACTTC
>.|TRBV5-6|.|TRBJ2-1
CASSFRDLRTQFF
TGTGCCAGCAGCTTCCGGGACCTCCGCACGCAGTTCTTC
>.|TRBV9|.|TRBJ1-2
CASSAALDSLASYGYTF
TGTGCCAGCAGCGCCGCCCTGGACAGCTTGGCATCCTATGGCTACACCTTC
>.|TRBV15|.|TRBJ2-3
CATSREARTGRADTQYF
TGTGCCACCAGCAGAGAAGCCCGGACAGGGAGGGCAGATACGCAGTATTTT
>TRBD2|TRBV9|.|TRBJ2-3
CASSVDSSGSTDTQYF
TGTGCCAGCAGCGTAGATTCTAGCGGGAGCACAGATACGCAGTATTTT
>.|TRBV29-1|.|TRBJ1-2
CSADGYTF
TGCAGCGCGGATGGCTACACCTTC
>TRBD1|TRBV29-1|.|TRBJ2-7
CSVERTGGVYEQYF
TGCAGCGTTGAACGGACAGGGGGCGTTTACGAGCAGTACTTC